These T cell receptor beta chains were read from a single sample in a study of OX40 agonist ivuxolimab in advanced cancers. Assay used: immunoSEQ multiplex PCR; TCRdb lists only in-frame clones, some missing. The sample shows nearly 90,000 clones, 87% of them seen only once. The sequencing here drew on CD4+ or CD8+ T cells sorted from blood, taken in a trial of the OX40 agonist ivuxolimab. The receptors were sampled from an adult with an advanced solid tumor such as melanoma, head and neck, liver or kidney cancer. CDR3s include the opening cysteine and the closing phenylalanine or tryptophan. A D gene is named only where the DNA matches it firmly. Size values are once, few and many counts, or a class for expanded clones, and some rows have none.

V	J	D	size	DNA	CDR3
TRBV29-1	TRBJ2-3	-	-	TGCAGCGTTGAAGTCTTGGGGGCGGTCGCAGATACGCAGTATTTT	CSVEVLGAVADTQYF
TRBV28	TRBJ2-7	-	-	TGTGCCAGCACCACGGGAGGGGGCCACGAGCAGTACTTC	CASTTGGGHEQYF
TRBV5-1	TRBJ2-3	TRBD2	-	TGCGCCAGCGGGACTAGCGGGGGAGGGGCAGATACGCAGTATTTT	CASGTSGGGADTQYF
TRBV5-1	TRBJ2-2	-	-	TGCGCCAGCAGCTCCCCCGGGACCTCATCGCGAGGGGAGCTGTTTTTT	CASSSPGTSSRGELFF
TRBV30	TRBJ1-4	-	once	TGTGCCTGGATCGAAGCAACTAATGAAAAACTGTTTTTT	CAWIEATNEKLFF
TRBV30	TRBJ2-7	TRBD1	-	TGTGCCTGGAGTCCCGGGACAGGGGCCTACGAGCAGTACTTC	CAWSPGTGAYEQYF
TRBV11-2	TRBJ2-7	TRBD2	-	TGTGCCAGCAGCTTTAGCGGGAGGGACTACGAGCAGTACTTC	CASSFSGRDYEQYF
TRBV9	TRBJ2-1	-	-	TGTGCCAGCAGCGTAGGTAACGAATACAATGAGCAGTTCTTC	CASSVGNEYNEQFF
TRBV6-1	TRBJ1-5	-	-	TGTGCCAGCAGTGGGACCTTTCGTAGCAATCAGCCCCAGCATTTT	CASSGTFRSNQPQHF
TRBV19	TRBJ2-1	-	-	TGTGCCAGTAGTAGAGGTAGCTCCTACAATGAGCAGTTCTTC	CASSRGSSYNEQFF
TRBV13	TRBJ1-1	TRBD1	many	TGTGCCAGCAGCTTAGCCCCCGACAGGGCCGGGACTGAAGCTTTCTTT	CASSLAPDRAGTEAFF
TRBV9	TRBJ2-6	-	many	TGTGCCAGCAGCCCCGAGGCGCGACGGGCCAACGTCCTGACTTTC	CASSPEARRANVLTF
TRBV6-5	TRBJ2-1	-	-	TGTGCCAGCAGTTACGAGGGAGGGGGGTACAATGAGCAGTTCTTC	CASSYEGGGYNEQFF
TRBV5-1	TRBJ2-4	-	-	TGCGCCAGCAGCCTATACTCCAGGGTAGCCAAAAACATTCAGTACTTC	CASSLYSRVAKNIQYF
TRBV6-1	TRBJ2-1	-	-	TGTGCCAGCAGTGAAGACAGGGTGGGTGAGCAGTTCTTC	CASSEDRVGEQFF
TRBV11-2	TRBJ2-7	TRBD2	-	TGTGCCAGCAGCTCCAGCGGGGGGGCCTACGAGCAGTACTTC	CASSSSGGAYEQYF
TRBV5-4	TRBJ2-7	-	-	TGCGCCAGCAGCCAAGTATACGGGTCTTCCTACGAGCAGTACTTC	CASSQVYGSSYEQYF
TRBV7-9	TRBJ1-2	-	-	TGTGCCAGCAGCCAAAACTTAGATGGCTACACCTTC	CASSQNLDGYTF
TRBV7-6	TRBJ2-5	TRBD2	-	TGTGCCAGCAGCTTAAGGAGGACTAGCGACGGAGAGACCCAGTACTTC	CASSLRRTSDGETQYF
TRBV6-1	TRBJ2-7	-	few	TGTGCCAGCACCCTAGACAGGATTTACGAGCAGTACTTC	CASTLDRIYEQYF
TRBV19	TRBJ1-1	-	-	TGTGCCAGTAGGCTCACAGGGCCCATGAACACTGAAGCTTTCTTT	CASRLTGPMNTEAFF
TRBV18	TRBJ1-2	-	-	TGTGCCAGCTCAACCGGACAGCTTCGGTTGGGCTATGGCTACACCTTC	CASSTGQLRLGYGYTF
TRBV12-5	TRBJ1-2	-	-	TGTGCTAGTGGTTTGTCGACAGGTAAGGGCTATGGCTACACCTTC	CASGLSTGKGYGYTF
TRBV19	TRBJ1-1	TRBD1	-	TGTGCCAGTACCCGAACAGGGGGCGACGGTGAAGCTTTCTTT	CASTRTGGDGEAFF
TRBV9	TRBJ1-1	-	-	TGTGCCAGCAGCGTAGGTGCAGCGAACACTGAAGCTTTCTTT	CASSVGAANTEAFF
TRBV7-2	TRBJ1-6	-	-	TGTGCCAGCAGCTCACAGGGCTATAATTCACCCCTCCACTTT	CASSSQGYNSPLHF
TRBV4-1	TRBJ2-1	TRBD2	-	TGCGCCAGCAGCCAAGTCCGTACTAGCGGGACCCATGAGCAGTTCTTC	CASSQVRTSGTHEQFF
TRBV19	TRBJ1-1	-	-	TGTGCCAGTAGTACCCGGGGGGAAGGGACTGAAGCTTTCTTT	CASSTRGEGTEAFF
TRBV7-9	TRBJ2-5	TRBD2	once	TGTGCCAGCAGAACCGGACTAGCGGGGGGAAACCAAGAGACCCAGTACTTC	CASRTGLAGGNQETQYF
TRBV2	TRBJ2-3	TRBD2	-	TGTGCCAGCAGTGAGCGGGGACTAGCGGGGGTGGATACGCAGTATTTT	CASSERGLAGVDTQYF
TRBV6-5	TRBJ2-3	TRBD2	-	TGTGCCAGCAGGTCGACTAGCGGGGTTTCAGATACGCAGTATTTT	CASRSTSGVSDTQYF
TRBV9	TRBJ1-5	-	-	TGTGCCAGCAGCGTCGGGACAAGCAATCAGCCCCAGCATTTT	CASSVGTSNQPQHF
TRBV6-1	TRBJ1-6	TRBD1	-	TGTGGGGCGTTGGGGACAGGGTATAATTCACCCCTCCACTTT	CGALGTGYNSPLHF
TRBV7-3	TRBJ2-1	-	-	TGTGCCAGCAGCCTCACCTACCGTGAGGACAATGAGCAGTTCTTC	CASSLTYREDNEQFF
TRBV9	TRBJ2-5	-	few	TGTGCCAGCAGCCGGAATTGGGGGGCCAGAGAGACCCAGTACTTC	CASSRNWGARETQYF
TRBV6-5	TRBJ2-7	-	-	TGTGCCAGCACCCCTGGCAGGGTTCCCCGCTACGAGCAGTACTTC	CASTPGRVPRYEQYF
TRBV9	TRBJ2-7	-	once	TGTGCCAGCAGCCCTCAAGCGAGGGCAGATCGTTACGAGCAGTACTTC	CASSPQARADRYEQYF
TRBV29-1	TRBJ1-1	TRBD1	-	TGCAGCGTTGGCCGGGCCACAGGGGACGGCGCTTTCTTT	CSVGRATGDGAFF
TRBV19	TRBJ2-3	TRBD1	-	TGTGCCAGTAGTCAAGGGACAGGGGGCCTCTACAGTAGACAGTATTTT	CASSQGTGGLYSRQYF
TRBV2	TRBJ2-5	-	-	TGTGCCAGCAGTGTGAGTGAGACCCAGTACTTC	CASSVSETQYF